Only a few counts were recorded for the clone carrying this TCR beta chain. Its matching antigen is unknown. The data stem from a study of T cell repertoires in cytomegalovirus infection. Study summary: It was recently identified HLA-C-restricted and well-studied HLA-B-restricted CMV epitopes that the study used. CMV infection and matching HLA type were both indicated by public TCR beta signatures.

General observations from the study: The study found HLA-C-restricted CMV-specific TCR beta clonotypes dominating the ex vivo response.

This CDR3 has 15 amino acids. V shed 3 bases and J shed 2 bases, with 11 bases lying between them. Germline assignment: CDR1 LNHDA and CDR2 SQIVND (reference sequence). TCRdb re-derived calls from the reads in MiXCR, one entry per CDR3 protein. The sample comprises roughly 500,000 distinct CDR3 sequences, roughly a third of which are singletons, and roughly a sixth rests with the top ten. Sample: cultured PBMCs, taken from culture after CMV antigen stimulation. The chain links TRBV19 to TRBJ2-4; D unresolved. This TCR came from a human donor in good health (CMV status not recorded). Some clones in this sample may be carry-over from other donors' samples. The CDR3 DNA follows: TGTGCCAGTAGTATGGTGGGTGAAACCAAAAACATTCAGTACTTC. Amino acids: CASSMVGETKNIQYF.